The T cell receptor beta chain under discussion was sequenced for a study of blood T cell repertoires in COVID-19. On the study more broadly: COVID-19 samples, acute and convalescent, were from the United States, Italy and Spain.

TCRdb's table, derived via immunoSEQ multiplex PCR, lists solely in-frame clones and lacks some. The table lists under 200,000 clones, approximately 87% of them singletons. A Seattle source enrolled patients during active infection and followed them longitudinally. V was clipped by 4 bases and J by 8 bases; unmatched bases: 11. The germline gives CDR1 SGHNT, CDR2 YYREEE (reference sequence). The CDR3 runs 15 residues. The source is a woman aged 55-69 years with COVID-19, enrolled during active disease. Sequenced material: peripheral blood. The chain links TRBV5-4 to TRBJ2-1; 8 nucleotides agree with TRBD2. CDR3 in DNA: TGTGCCAGCAGCCTGGAGGGACTAGAAGATCATGAGCAGTTCTTC. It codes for CASSLEGLEDHEQFF.